This T cell receptor (beta chain) was obtained from a study of blood T cell repertoires in COVID-19. The germline CDR1 and CDR2 sequences are LGHDT and YNNKEL (reference sequence). The CDR3 is 14 residues long. The V end was cut by 4 bases, the J end by 2 bases, with 11 bases between. Only in-frame clones appear in the TCRdb table, and some are missing; sequencing was by immunoSEQ multiplex PCR. Seen here are around 280,000 clones, 88% observed once, and the top ten hold about 11%. The Seattle patients joined while their infection was active and were tracked longitudinally afterward. The specimen sequenced was peripheral blood. V usage is TRBV3-1 (or the pseudogene TRBV3-2) and J usage is TRBJ1-2; a possible D gene is TRBD1 (6 bases). This clonotype was sampled from a woman aged 25 to 39 with COVID-19, enrolled during active disease. CDR3 in amino acids: CASSRTGSNYGYTF. Here the CDR3 DNA reads TGTGCCAGCAGCCGCACAGGGAGCAACTATGGCTACACCTTC.